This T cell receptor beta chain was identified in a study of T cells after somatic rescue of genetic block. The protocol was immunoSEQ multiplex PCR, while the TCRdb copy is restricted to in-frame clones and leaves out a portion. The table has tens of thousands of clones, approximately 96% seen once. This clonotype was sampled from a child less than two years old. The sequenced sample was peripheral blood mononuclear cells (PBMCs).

CDR3 amino acids: CASSSSLARTYEQYF. The CDR3 DNA reads as TGTGCCAGCAGCTCCTCCCTAGCGAGAACCTACGAGCAGTACTTC. This chain connects TRBV7-9 to TRBJ2-7; D may be TRBD2 (6 bases). From germline, CDR1 is SEHNR and CDR2 FQNEAQ (reference sequence). V lost 4 bases, J lost 2 bases, and 15 bases lay in between. The CDR3 has 15 amino acids. The full variable domain, completed using reference TRBV7-9 and TRBJ2-7, is DTGVSQNPRHKITKRGQNVTFRCDPISEHNRLYWYRQTLGQGPEFLTYFQNEAQLEKSRLLSDRFSAERPKGSFSTLEIQRTEQGDSAMYLCASSSSLARTYEQYFGPGTRLTVT.